This paragraph reports one TCR beta chain. Its antigen is undetermined. The CDR3 sequence is 15 residues long. V was cut by 0 bases and J by 2 bases, with 10 bases left in between. The germline V gene has CDR1 SEHNR and CDR2 FQNEAQ (reference sequence). The data belong to a study of T cells in Graves' hyperthyroidism and ophthalmopathy. Background on the study: Upon initial diagnosis and before any treatment, peripheral blood was collected.

Study-wide results and limits: Appearing also in blood were most of the thyroid clonotypes expanded above 0.001.

Authors of the study amplified TCR beta CDR3 regions from RNA transcripts. The primer set for the first-round RT-PCR of the TCR CDR3 was HTBI. TCRdb fed the multiplex PCR reads into MiXCR, producing one record per CDR3 protein. The data hold about 640,000 distinct CDR3 sequences, with roughly 20% observed a single time. Clinical symptoms, serum thyroxine, TRAb, thyroid ultrasound and orbital computed tomography established diagnosis. The V and J genes are TRBV7-9 and TRBJ1-2; the D is unclear. The sample consisted of blood. The clonotype originates from a man younger than 45 with Graves' ophthalmopathy. The DNA of the CDR3 is TGTGCCAGCAGCTTAGCCACGACTGCAAACTATGGCTACACCTTC. Translated: CASSLATTANYGYTF.